These 9 T cell receptor beta chains originate from one sample sequenced in a study of cytomegalovirus exposure and HLA in healthy donors. 60 Vbeta and 13 Jbeta primers were used in PCR. TCRdb's table, derived via immunoSEQ multiplex PCR, lists solely in-frame clones and lacks some. The table records some 140,000 clones, 80% of them present only once. Sequences were obtained from PBMCs. The receptor set was obtained from a man aged 25 to 45 in good health and CMV-seropositive.

The CDR3 region has the DNA TGTGCCAGCAGGCCGGACACATCGAACACCGGGGAGCTGTTTTTT. Amino acids: CASRPDTSNTGELFF. The V call is TRBV27, the J call TRBJ2-2; tentative D call: TRBD1 (5 bases). V lost 6 bases, J lost 0 bases, and 11 bases lay in between. The CDR3 contains 15 residues. Per germline, CDR1 MNHEY and CDR2 SMNVEV (reference sequence).

V gene TRBV2 combines with J gene TRBJ2-5; 7 nucleotides agree with TRBD1. The DNA end favors TRBJ2-7, so the J call may be wrong. Germline loops: CDR1 SNHLY, CDR2 FYNNEI. The CDR3 has 13 amino acids. This chain's CDR3 is CASMGDSYYEQYF. The CDR3 DNA is TGTGCCAGCATGGGGGACAGCTACTACGAGCAGTACTTC.

The chain employs TRBV27 and TRBJ2-5; 8 nucleotides agree with TRBD1. The V segment lost 5 bases and the J segment 8 bases; nucleotides outside the gene matches: 16. Germline loops: CDR1 MNHEY, CDR2 SMNVEV (reference sequence). CDR3 length equals 16 residues. The CDR3 DNA reads TGTGCCAGCAGTGTAAACCCACTCAGGGGGCCGCCAACCCAGTACTTC. Translated, it gives CASSVNPLRGPPTQYF.

V and J are TRBV27 and TRBJ2-5, with 16 bases fitting TRBD2. Trimming removed 2 bases from V and 5 bases from J; junction bases left unmatched: 8. The CDR3 has 18 amino acids. Germline CDR1 is MNHEY and CDR2 is SMNVEV (reference sequence). The CDR3 spells CASSLRGTSGRAGETQYF. Here the CDR3 DNA reads TGTGCCAGCAGTTTAAGGGGGACTAGCGGGAGGGCCGGCGAGACCCAGTACTTC.

The chain employs TRBV7-9 and TRBJ1-2; no firm D call. The CDR3 totals 15 residues. CDR1 and CDR2 (germline): SEHNR, FQNEAQ (reference sequence). Between the trimmed V and J ends, which lost 2 bases and 5 bases, there was a span of 15 bases. DNA for the CDR3: TGTGCCAGCAGCTTAAGTTTGGTCAAACTTTATGGCTACACCTTC. Its protein is CASSLSLVKLYGYTF.

This clone was counted between two and nine times. The chain recombines TRBV11-2 with TRBJ2-7; 8 bases match TRBD2. CDR1 is SGHAT and CDR2 is FQNNGV in the germline V gene. This CDR3 contains 15 residues. V shed 0 bases and J 3 bases; nucleotides not matched to a gene: 4. CDR3 residues: CASSLDYGRDYEQYF. The CDR3 DNA follows: TGTGCCAGCAGCTTAGATTACGGGAGGGACTACGAGCAGTACTTC.

The genes are TRBV11-2 and TRBJ2-5; 8 bases match TRBD1. The CDR3 extends over 13 amino acids. The trim removed 5 bases at V and 4 bases at J, leaving 3 bases unmatched. CDR1 is SGHAT, CDR2 FQNNGV, per germline. In DNA form, the CDR3 reads TGTGCCAGCAGCGCGGGGACAGGAGAGACCCAGTACTTC. This translates into CASSAGTGETQYF.

This chain uses TRBV10-3 with TRBJ2-2; no clear D gene. The CDR3 totals 12 residues. Trimming stripped 6 bases from V and 4 bases from J, with 6 bases between. The germline V gene has CDR1 ENHRY and CDR2 SYGVKD. CDR3 DNA sequence: TGTGCCATCAGGCAGGCCACCGGGGAGCTGTTTTTT. This encodes CAIRQATGELFF.

The genes are TRBV11-2 and TRBJ2-7; 9 bases are a match to TRBD1. Trimming removed 5 bases from V and 3 bases from J; junction bases left unmatched: 8. The CDR3 loop spans 15 amino acids. Germline lookup yields CDR1 SGHAT and CDR2 FQNNGV. CDR3 nucleotide sequence: TGTGCCAGCAGCCACGAGACAGGGGGGTTCTACGAGCAGTACTTC. This gives the protein CASSHETGGFYEQYF. The whole variable domain, filled in from reference TRBV11-2 and TRBJ2-7, reads EAGVAQSPRYKIIEKRQSVAFWCNPISGHATLYWYQQILGQGPKLLIQFQNNGVVDDSQLPKDRFSAERLKGVDSTLKIQPAKLEDSAVYLCASSHETGGFYEQYFGPGTRLTVT.